The entry that follows covers one T cell receptor beta chain sequence. The antigen is not known. The data are from a study of cytomegalovirus exposure and HLA in healthy donors. Study observations and caveats: According to reports, the classifier identified cytomegalovirus status with high specificity and sensitivity. Using a false discovery rate of 0.05, a later analysis showed that roughly 16,000 TCR beta sequences were associated with HLA alleles. The majority of CMV-associated TCR beta chains were reported as apparently HLA-restricted in a later analysis.

The study ran its PCR with 60 Vbeta and 13 Jbeta primers. Here immunoSEQ multiplex PCR was the method, and the copy in TCRdb shows in-frame clones only, minus some. This table has around 94,000 clones, more than 60% appearing once. The CDR3 covers 13 residues. Deletions cut 2 bases from V and 4 bases from J, with 6 bases between. In germline, CDR1 is SGHAT, CDR2 FQNNGV. Sample: PBMCs. The receptor was derived from a young man in good health and CMV-seronegative. The chain has TRBV11-2 and TRBJ2-1, with D hard to call. CDR3 sequence (DNA): TGTGCCAGCAGCTTAAATAGATACAATGAGCAGTTCTTC. It yields the protein CASSLNRYNEQFF.